What follows are 29 T cell receptor beta chains derived from one specimen sequenced in a study of blood T cell repertoires in COVID-19. This table comes from immunoSEQ multiplex PCR, and its TCRdb copy is limited to in-frame clones, with some not included. The repertoire holds 140,000 to 150,000 clones, with around 81% as singletons. The sequenced sample consisted of peripheral blood. The receptors derive from a human donor with acute or convalescent COVID-19. The donor label of this sample is uncertain.

The chain has TRBV27 and TRBJ2-3, with 16 nucleotides matching TRBD2. The CDR3 runs to 17 residues. Germline values: CDR1 MNHEY, CDR2 SMNVEV (reference sequence). The V and J ends lost 4 bases and 9 bases, in that order; junction bases with no gene match: 10. CDR3 sequence reads: CASSSTGTSGGGLTQYF. As DNA, the CDR3 is TGTGCCAGCAGTTCCACGGGGACTAGCGGGGGGGGTTTAACGCAGTATTTT.

The chain joins TRBV4-2 to TRBJ2-1; 8 positions match TRBD2. CDR3 length: 16 residues. The germline gives CDR1 LGHNA, CDR2 YNFKEQ. The V gene end was trimmed by 3 bases and the J gene end by 1 base; junction bases not matched to a gene: 5. The DNA for the CDR3 is TGTGCCAGCAGCCACTTCGGGGGGGCTTCCTACAATGAGCAGTTCTTC. Translated: CASSHFGGASYNEQFF.

This chain joins TRBV29-1 and TRBJ1-2; 10 positions match TRBD1. J lost 4 bases, V lost 6 bases, and 5 bases had no gene match. This CDR3 is 13 amino acids long. Germline loops: CDR1 SQVTM, CDR2 ANQGSEA. For the CDR3, the DNA is TGCAGCGTCCGGGACAGGGGCAGCTATGGCTACACCTTC. It encodes CSVRDRGSYGYTF.

V and J are TRBV2 and TRBJ2-7, with a possible D match to TRBD2 (6 bases). The CDR3 runs to 16 residues. The V gene's germline CDR1 is SNHLY and CDR2 FYNNEI. V gave up 1 base and J gave up 2 bases, with 15 bases separating them. CDR3 in amino acids: CASSEVGRTLPYEQYF. As DNA, the CDR3 is TGTGCCAGCAGTGAAGTAGGGAGGACACTACCCTACGAGCAGTACTTC.

The V call is TRBV27, the J call TRBJ1-6, with a weak D call TRBD1 (5 bases). The CDR3 has 17 residues. Deletions cut 6 bases from V and 5 bases from J, with 20 bases between. The germline V gene has CDR1 MNHEY and CDR2 SMNVEV (reference sequence). The CDR3 DNA reads TGTGCCAGCAGCCAATTCGGGCAGGGAGGCAATAATTCACCCCTCCACTTT. Translating gives CASSQFGQGGNNSPLHF.

With respect to this clone: One end of the junction varies from germline; a read error may be responsible. This chain links TRBV6-5 with TRBJ2-3; possibly TRBD2 for D (7 bases). The CDR3 is made up of 14 amino acids. CDR1 is MNHEY and CDR2 is SVGAGI in the germline V gene. CDR3 nucleotides: TGTGCCGGCAGACTGGCGGGGGCAACAGATACGCAGTATTTT. This sequence encodes CAGRLAGATDTQYF.

J is TRBJ1-2 and V is TRBV3-1 (or the pseudogene TRBV3-2); D ambiguous. CDR1 LGHDT and CDR2 YNNKEL come from the germline V gene (reference sequence). V was shortened by 5 bases and J by 4 bases, with 14 bases between the two germline ends. This CDR3 comprises 14 residues. The DNA of the CDR3 is TGTGCCAGCAGCTTGGACGGAGGAGGCTATGGCTACACCTTC. Protein: CASSLDGGGYGYTF.

The rearrangement uses TRBV3-1 (or the pseudogene TRBV3-2) and TRBJ1-2, with TRBD1 as a possible D gene (6 bases). Trimming left V 4 bases short and J 7 bases short, with 10 bases between. The CDR3 has 12 residues. CDR1 and CDR2 (germline): LGHDT, YNNKEL (reference sequence). CDR3 in amino acids: CASSPGQSGYTF. In DNA, the CDR3 is TGTGCCAGCAGCCCCGGACAGAGTGGCTACACCTTC.

The chain employs TRBV24-1 and TRBJ2-2; no definite D call. The V gene's germline CDR1 is KGHDR and CDR2 SFDVKD. Trimming shortened V by 9 bases and J by 5 bases, and 12 bases separated the two germline ends. The CDR3 runs 13 residues. CDR3 sequence reads: CATGRELTGELFF. CDR3 in DNA: TGTGCCACCGGTCGAGAATTGACCGGGGAGCTGTTTTTT.

This CDR3 is CASRSGTTDTQYF. The CDR3 bases are TGTGCCAGCAGAAGCGGAACCACAGATACGCAGTATTTT. V usage is TRBV6-5 and J usage is TRBJ2-3; weak D call: TRBD2 (5 bases). The CDR3 is made up of 13 amino acids. V lost 6 bases, J lost 2 bases, and 9 bases lay in between. Germline V gene sequence: CDR1 MNHEY, CDR2 SVGAGI.

CDR3 region: CASSQEGAGGRNEQFF. The CDR3 DNA reads as TGTGCCAGCAGCCAAGAAGGAGCGGGGGGGCGAAATGAGCAGTTCTTC. The rearrangement links TRBV4-2 to TRBJ2-1, with TRBD2 matching 10 bases. The junction had 6 bases not matched to a gene; V was cut back by 0 bases and J by 7 bases. From germline, CDR1 is LGHNA and CDR2 YNFKEQ. This CDR3 has 16 amino acids.

V gene TRBV7-2 combines with J gene TRBJ2-2; 7 positions agree with TRBD1. The CDR3 has 14 amino acids. Germline V CDR1 and CDR2: SGHTA, FQGNSA. J was trimmed by 3 bases and V by 3 bases; bases with no gene match: 1. The CDR3 sequence: CASSFDRDTGELFF. CDR3 nucleotide sequence: TGTGCCAGCAGCTTTGACAGGGACACCGGGGAGCTGTTTTTT.

The rearrangement links TRBV6-5 to TRBJ1-4; D is possibly TRBD1 (6 bases). The CDR3 contains 15 residues. The V gene's germline CDR1 is MNHEY and CDR2 SVGAGI. Trimming removed 6 bases from V and 0 bases from J, with 11 bases in between. CDR3 in amino acids: CASRGQHATNEKLFF. The CDR3 DNA sequence: TGTGCCAGCAGAGGACAGCATGCAACTAATGAAAAACTGTTTTTT.

V and J are TRBV5-5 and TRBJ2-1; 9 bases are a match to TRBD1. Germline V lookup: CDR1 SGHKS, CDR2 YYEKEE (reference sequence). This CDR3 is 11 amino acids long. Trimming took 4 bases from V and 15 from J; bases not matched to a gene: 5. CDR3 protein: CASSRDREGFF. DNA of the CDR3: TGTGCCAGCAGCCGGGACAGGGAAGGGTTCTTC. Combining the CDR3 with reference TRBV5-5 and TRBJ2-1 gives the whole variable domain DAGVTQSPTHLIKTRGQQVTLRCSPISGHKSVSWYQQVLGQGPQFIFQYYEKEERGRGNFPDRFSARQFPNYSSELNVNALLLGDSALYLCASSRDREGFFGPGTRLTVL.

The chain employs TRBV6-6 and TRBJ1-6; 7 positions agree with TRBD1. Germline CDR1 reads MNHNY; CDR2 reads SVGAGI (reference sequence). The CDR3 length is 13 residues. With V trimmed by 2 bases and J by 9 bases, 1 base remained unmatched. CDR3 protein: CASSYRQGSPLHF. CDR3 nucleotides: TGTGCCAGCAGTTACCGACAGGGTTCACCCCTCCACTTT.

The rearrangement links TRBV14 to TRBJ1-1; 11 bases line up with TRBD1. J lost 5 bases, V lost 4 bases, and 0 bases had no gene match. CDR3 length: 13 amino acids. The germline gives CDR1 SGHDN, CDR2 FVKESK. CDR3: CASSRDRGTEAFF. The DNA for the CDR3 is TGTGCCAGCAGCCGGGACAGGGGGACTGAAGCTTTCTTT.

This rearrangement joins TRBV24-1 to TRBJ2-2, with unresolved D. Trimming cost V 1 base and J 4 bases, with 6 bases left between them. The CDR3 consists of 14 residues. Looked up from germline, CDR1 is KGHDR and CDR2 is SFDVKD. The CDR3 DNA reads TGTGCCACCAGTGATTTCTCCCGCACCGGGGAGCTGTTTTTT. Its protein product is CATSDFSRTGELFF.

This clone was seen a handful of times. The genes are TRBV6-5 and TRBJ2-7; 7 bases align to TRBD1. The length of the CDR3 is 15 residues. The trim removed 5 bases at V and 1 base at J, leaving 8 bases unmatched. The V gene's germline CDR1 is MNHEY and CDR2 SVGAGI. The DNA of the CDR3 is TGTGCCAGCAGTAAAACCGGGACAGCATCCTACGAGCAGTACTTC. Translating it yields CASSKTGTASYEQYF.

The chain recombines TRBV12-3 or TRBV12-4 with TRBJ1-5; a possible D gene is TRBD1 (6 bases). The CDR3 spans 13 residues. Trimming took off 6 bases at V and 6 bases at J, with 12 bases between the two ends. The CDR3 bases are TGTGCCAGCAGCCGGGGGGGGGCTCAGCCCCAGCATTTT. The encoded protein is CASSRGGAQPQHF.

The chain links TRBV6-1 to TRBJ1-1, with TRBD1 as a possible D gene (6 bases). The germline gives CDR1 MNHNS, CDR2 SASEGT. The CDR3 extends over 14 amino acids. V was clipped by 2 bases and J by 0 bases, with 7 bases between them. The CDR3 loop reads CASSEWTVNTEAFF. CDR3 coding DNA: TGTGCCAGCAGTGAATGGACAGTGAACACTGAAGCTTTCTTT.

This chain connects TRBV12-3 or TRBV12-4 to TRBJ2-6; D not resolved. The CDR3 runs 13 residues. V lost 8 bases and J lost 1, with 6 bases in between. DNA for the CDR3: TGTGCCAGCGGCCTTTCTGGGGCCAACGTCCTGACTTTC. Translation gives CASGLSGANVLTF.

This clone was observed once. The chain couples TRBV9 to TRBJ2-1; 8 nucleotides match TRBD2. The length of the CDR3 is 13 residues. Germline V lookup: CDR1 SGDLS, CDR2 YYNGEE. Trimming took 4 bases from V and 8 from J; bases not matched to a gene: 5. The CDR3 nucleotides are TGTGCCAGCAGCAACGGGGGGGGCGATGAGCAGTTCTTC. The encoded protein is CASSNGGGDEQFF.

CDR3 sequence (DNA): TGTGCCATCAGTGGGTCGGGGGGGCCCTCGGAGACCCAGTACTTC. It translates to CAISGSGGPSETQYF. J is TRBJ2-5 and V is TRBV10-3, with 8 nucleotides matching TRBD2. CDR3 length: 15 amino acids. In germline, CDR1 is ENHRY, CDR2 SYGVKD. The J segment lost 5 bases and the V segment lost 4 bases, leaving 9 bases of the junction unmatched.

In DNA form, the CDR3 reads TGTGCCAGCAGCGTCAGCGGGGGGGCCTATGAGACCAAAAACATTCAGTACTTC. Its translation: CASSVSGGAYETKNIQYF. This rearrangement joins TRBV9 to TRBJ2-4, with 10 bases identical to TRBD2. With V trimmed by 2 bases and J by 2 bases, 10 bases remained unmatched. Looked up from germline, CDR1 is SGDLS and CDR2 is YYNGEE. The CDR3 covers 18 residues.

The genes are TRBV19 and TRBJ2-7; weak D call: TRBD2 (6 bases). The CDR3 covers 13 residues. The V gene's germline CDR1 is LNHDA and CDR2 SQIVND (reference sequence). CDR3 sequence (DNA): TGTGCGTCAGGGCCAGGGACTTCCTTGGAGCAGTACTTC. Translated: CASGPGTSLEQYF.

This sequence joins TRBV6-5 and TRBJ2-7; 11 nucleotides line up with TRBD1. V trimming: 10 bases; J trimming: 3 bases; junction bases outside the gene matches: 11. Per the germline V gene, CDR1 is MNHEY and CDR2 is SVGAGI. The CDR3 is made up of 15 amino acids. As DNA, the CDR3 is TGTGCCACCTCCAAAGGGACAGGGGGGGACTACGAGCAGTACGTC. Protein sequence: CATSKGTGGDYEQYV.

The chain uses TRBV9 and TRBJ2-7, with D possibly being TRBD1 (5 bases). Germline V gives CDR1 SGDLS, CDR2 YYNGEE. The germline V and J ends were trimmed by 4 bases and 6 bases, with 20 bases remaining between them. CDR3 length: 15 amino acids. CDR3 protein: CASSPEIQAASEQYF. In DNA form, the CDR3 reads TGTGCCAGCAGCCCGGAGATACAGGCCGCCAGCGAGCAGTACTTC. The whole variable domain, filled in from reference TRBV9 and TRBJ2-7, reads DSGVTQTPKHLITATGQRVTLRCSPRSGDLSVYWYQQSLDQGLQFLIQYYNGEERAKGNILERFSAQQFPDLHSELNLSSLELGDSALYFCASSPEIQAASEQYFGPGTRLTVT.

CDR3 nucleotides: TGTGCTAGTGGCTTTGACGAAGGGGGGAGGGGAGATACGCAGTATTTT. Protein product: CASGFDEGGRGDTQYF. The chain links TRBV12-5 to TRBJ2-3; maybe TRBD2 (7 bases). V was trimmed by 6 bases and J by 5 bases, leaving 21 bases between them. The CDR3 covers 16 residues. CDR1 is LGHNT, CDR2 FRNRAP, per germline.

This sequence joins TRBV6-1 and TRBJ2-1, with D possibly TRBD1 on 7 matching bases. The germline V gene has CDR1 MNHNS and CDR2 SASEGT. With 2 bases removed from V and 2 bases from J, the gap between germline ends came to 13 bases. CDR3 length equals 16 residues. CDR3 region: CASSERRGPPYNEQFF. CDR3 DNA: TGTGCCAGCAGTGAAAGGAGGGGGCCCCCCTACAATGAGCAGTTCTTC.